The next 21 T cell receptor beta chains were all read from a single sample in a study of response to subunit inactivated influenza vaccine. TCRdb itself ran the RT-PCR reads through MiXCR, one entry per CDR3 protein. The repertoire holds about 500,000 distinct CDR3 sequences, with over 10% as singletons. The specimen comprised PBMCs from blood, sampled around seven weeks after vaccination. The receptor source for this set is a man aged 45-60 years who received an inactivated influenza vaccine.

V gene TRBV7-2 combines with J gene TRBJ1-2; possibly TRBD1 for D (5 bases). Trimming shortened V by 1 base and J by 8 bases, and 8 bases separated the two germline ends. The CDR3 has 12 residues. Germline V CDR1 and CDR2: SGHTA, FQGNSA. The CDR3 coding sequence is TGTGCCAGCAGCTTAGAAACAGGCGGCTACACCTTC. Protein sequence: CASSLETGGYTF.

The chain is built from TRBV29-1 and TRBJ1-1, with D possibly TRBD1 on 6 matching bases. V was pared by 1 base and J by 8 bases, with 14 bases between. This CDR3 is built from 13 residues. Germline values: CDR1 SQVTM, CDR2 ANQGSEA. CDR3 sequence (DNA): TGCAGCGTTGAAGCAAGGGGGGCCAGGGAAGCTTTCTTT. This encodes CSVEARGAREAFF.

J is TRBJ2-7 and V is TRBV6-4; TRBD2 aligns across 12 bases. This CDR3 is built from 14 residues. V dropped 7 bases and J dropped 5; count of bases not matched to a gene: 6. Germline loops: CDR1 MRHNA, CDR2 SNTAGT. The CDR3 sequence: CASKRTSGADEQYF. In nucleotides, the CDR3 is TGTGCCAGCAAACGGACTAGCGGGGCCGACGAGCAGTACTTC.

This clonotype was seen many times. The chain uses TRBV11-1 and TRBJ2-1; 9 positions match TRBD1. With V trimmed by 5 bases and J by 1 base, 12 bases remained unmatched. The CDR3 is 18 amino acids. Germline V gene lookup returns CDR1 SGHAT and CDR2 FQDESV (reference sequence). This chain's CDR3 is CASSPTGGALRSYNEQFF. The CDR3 nucleotides are TGTGCCAGCAGCCCCACAGGGGGCGCGCTACGGTCCTACAATGAGCAGTTCTTC.

This clonotype has more than one count but fewer than ten. At one end the junction does not follow the germline gene, possibly because of a read error. The rearrangement uses TRBV7-7 and TRBJ2-2, with 7 bases lining up with TRBD1. This CDR3 region has 14 residues. Per germline, CDR1 SSHAT and CDR2 FNYEAQ (reference sequence). CDR3 region: CASSFTGVTGELFF. CDR3 DNA: TGTGCTAGCAGCTTCACAGGGGTGACCGGGGAGCTGTTTTTT.

This clonotype has just a few counts. The V and J genes are TRBV9 and TRBJ2-5; TRBD2 agrees at 9 bases. CDR1 SGDLS and CDR2 YYNGEE come from the germline V gene. This CDR3 comprises 15 residues. V shed 2 bases and J 0 bases; nucleotides not matched to a gene: 2. Written as DNA, the CDR3 is TGTGCCAGCAGCGTTGCGGGGGGGAACCAAGAGACCCAGTACTTC. This gives the protein CASSVAGGNQETQYF.

The chain combines TRBV6-1 with TRBJ1-1; D is ambiguous. CDR1 MNHNS and CDR2 SASEGT come from the germline V gene. This CDR3 region has 17 residues. V gave up 6 bases and J gave up 1 base, with 21 bases separating them. Here the CDR3 reads CASSRYFVSLGNTEAFF. Here the CDR3 DNA reads TGTGCCAGCAGCCGGTACTTCGTCTCCCTTGGGAACACTGAAGCTTTCTTT.

The table lists this clonotype with a few counts. This sequence joins TRBV12-3 or TRBV12-4 and TRBJ2-1; D unresolved. The CDR3 has 19 amino acids. The V and J ends lost 4 bases and 6 bases respectively, with 28 bases between them. This CDR3 reads CASSSHAATTVGIPNEQFF. The CDR3 DNA reads TGTGCCAGCAGTTCCCACGCCGCAACCACTGTGGGGATTCCCAATGAGCAGTTCTTC.

This clonotype was picked up a small number of times. The rearrangement uses TRBV7-2 and TRBJ2-7; a possible D gene is TRBD1 (5 bases). The length of the CDR3 is 15 residues. The germline V gene encodes CDR1 SGHTA and CDR2 FQGNSA. Trimming cost V 1 base and J 0 bases, with 10 bases left between them. The CDR3: CASSLGSGPSYEQYF. CDR3 sequence (DNA): TGTGCCAGCAGCTTAGGGTCAGGGCCCTCCTACGAGCAGTACTTC.

This clonotype was seen many times. The chain couples TRBV10-3 to TRBJ2-5, with unresolved D. The CDR3 loop spans 15 amino acids. V was shortened by 3 bases and J by 3 bases, with 14 bases between the two germline ends. Looked up from germline, CDR1 is ENHRY and CDR2 is SYGVKD. The CDR3 DNA reads TGTGCCATCAGTGACCGCAAGATTGGGGAAGAGACCCAGTACTTC. Its translation: CAISDRKIGEETQYF.

The chain is built from TRBV14 and TRBJ2-1, with 12 bases fitting TRBD2. Germline V gives CDR1 SGHDN, CDR2 FVKESK. This CDR3 region has 16 residues. V was pared by 4 bases and J by 8 bases, with 9 bases of the junction left unmatched. Here the CDR3 DNA reads TGTGCCAGCAGCCGAAGCCCTAGCGGGGGGGCGCATGAGCAGTTCTTC. This encodes CASSRSPSGGAHEQFF.

This clonotype was seen more than once but under ten times. The gene calls are TRBV7-9 and TRBJ2-7, with D perhaps matching TRBD2 (7 bases). CDR3 length: 15 residues. The V end lost 2 bases, the J end lost 6 bases, and 17 bases lay between the germline ends. CDR1 and CDR2 (germline): SEHNR, FQNEAQ (reference sequence). CDR3 loop: CASSLKGGGGSEQYF. CDR3 DNA: TGTGCCAGCAGCTTAAAAGGGGGAGGGGGATCCGAGCAGTACTTC.

The chain carries TRBV3-1 and TRBJ2-4, with D possibly being TRBD1 or TRBD2 (5 bases each). Germline CDR1 reads LGHDT; CDR2 reads YNNKEL (reference sequence). The length of the CDR3 is 14 residues. Trimming left V 3 bases short and J 0 bases short, with 6 bases between. The CDR3 loop is CASSHGTAKNIQYF. The CDR3 nucleotides read TGTGCCAGCAGCCACGGGACAGCCAAAAACATTCAGTACTTC. Full variable domain (outside the CDR3, taken from reference TRBV3-1 and TRBJ2-4): DTAVSQTPKYLVTQMGNDKSIKCEQNLGHDTMYWYKQDSKKFLKIMFSYNNKELIINETVPNRFSPKSPDKAHLNLHINSLELGDSAVYFCASSHGTAKNIQYFGAGTRLSVL.

About this clonotype: The junction shows a germline mismatch at one end, possibly a read error. The rearrangement links TRBV9 to TRBJ1-1; 10 positions agree with TRBD1. CDR1 and CDR2 from the germline V gene are SGDLS and YYNGEE. The CDR3 has 16 residues. The CDR3 sequence is CVSSVGTGVTRTEAFF. CDR3 nucleotides: TGTGTCAGCAGCGTAGGGACAGGGGTGACTAGGACTGAAGCTTTCTTT.

Only a few counts were recorded for this clonotype. This chain joins TRBV5-6 and TRBJ1-2; the D is unclear. There are 15 residues in the CDR3. Trimming left V 4 bases short and J 4 bases short, with 17 bases between. Germline CDR1 reads SGHDT; CDR2 reads YYEEEE. The CDR3 DNA sequence: TGTGCCAGCAGCCCAAACCCGTCCTGGGGCTATGGCTACACCTTC. Residues: CASSPNPSWGYGYTF.

The chain recombines TRBV20-1 with TRBJ2-2; tentatively, D is TRBD2 (6 bases). This CDR3 spans 16 amino acids. Germline assignment: CDR1 DFQATT and CDR2 SNEGSKA (reference sequence). Trimming shortened V by 1 base and J by 0 bases, and 12 bases separated the two germline ends. CDR3 loop: CSARAVGGANTGELFF. The DNA for the CDR3 is TGCAGTGCTAGAGCGGTTGGAGGGGCGAACACCGGGGAGCTGTTTTTT.

This clonotype has more than one count but fewer than ten. The chain links TRBV20-1 to TRBJ2-2; a possible D gene is TRBD1 (7 bases). This CDR3 is built from 16 residues. With 3 bases removed from V and 0 bases from J, the gap between germline ends came to 14 bases. CDR1 is DFQATT, CDR2 SNEGSKA, per germline (reference sequence). CDR3 DNA sequence: TGCAGTGCTAGTAGTGCGGGACAGACGAACACCGGGGAGCTGTTTTTT. It yields the protein CSASSAGQTNTGELFF.

This clonotype has just a few counts. The chain combines TRBV14 with TRBJ2-4; TRBD2 matches at 10 bases. The junction had 6 bases not matched to a gene; V was cut back by 4 bases and J by 6 bases. This CDR3 comprises 15 residues. Germline V gene lookup returns CDR1 SGHDN and CDR2 FVKESK. CDR3 DNA: TGTGCCAGCAGCCCTCGTGGACTAGCGGCAAACATTCAGTACTTC. Translation: CASSPRGLAANIQYF.

The table lists this clonotype with a few counts. The gene calls are TRBV3-1 and TRBJ2-3; 12 bases line up with TRBD1. The length of the CDR3 is 15 residues. CDR1 and CDR2 from the germline V gene are LGHDT and YNNKEL (reference sequence). The trim removed 5 bases at V and 7 bases at J, leaving 7 bases unmatched. The CDR3 is CASSMGQGAWNTQYF. The CDR3 DNA follows: TGTGCCAGCAGCATGGGACAGGGGGCTTGGAATACGCAGTATTTT.

This clonotype was detected a few times. The V call is TRBV6-1, the J call TRBJ2-2; 11 bases line up with TRBD2. V lost 6 bases, J lost 6 bases, and 3 bases stayed unmatched. The germline gives CDR1 MNHNS, CDR2 SASEGT. The CDR3 has 14 amino acids. CDR3 bases: TGTGCCAGCAGACTAGCGGGAGCCGCCGGGGAGCTGTTTTTT. It codes for CASRLAGAAGELFF.

This clonotype was counted many times. V and J are TRBV6-5 and TRBJ2-7; TRBD1 might be the D (5 bases). This CDR3 region has 13 residues. Germline CDR1 is MNHEY and CDR2 is SVGAGI. V was pared by 1 base and J by 5 bases, with 9 bases between. This CDR3 is CASSYWGGDEQYF. The CDR3 DNA reads as TGTGCCAGCAGTTACTGGGGCGGCGACGAGCAGTACTTC.